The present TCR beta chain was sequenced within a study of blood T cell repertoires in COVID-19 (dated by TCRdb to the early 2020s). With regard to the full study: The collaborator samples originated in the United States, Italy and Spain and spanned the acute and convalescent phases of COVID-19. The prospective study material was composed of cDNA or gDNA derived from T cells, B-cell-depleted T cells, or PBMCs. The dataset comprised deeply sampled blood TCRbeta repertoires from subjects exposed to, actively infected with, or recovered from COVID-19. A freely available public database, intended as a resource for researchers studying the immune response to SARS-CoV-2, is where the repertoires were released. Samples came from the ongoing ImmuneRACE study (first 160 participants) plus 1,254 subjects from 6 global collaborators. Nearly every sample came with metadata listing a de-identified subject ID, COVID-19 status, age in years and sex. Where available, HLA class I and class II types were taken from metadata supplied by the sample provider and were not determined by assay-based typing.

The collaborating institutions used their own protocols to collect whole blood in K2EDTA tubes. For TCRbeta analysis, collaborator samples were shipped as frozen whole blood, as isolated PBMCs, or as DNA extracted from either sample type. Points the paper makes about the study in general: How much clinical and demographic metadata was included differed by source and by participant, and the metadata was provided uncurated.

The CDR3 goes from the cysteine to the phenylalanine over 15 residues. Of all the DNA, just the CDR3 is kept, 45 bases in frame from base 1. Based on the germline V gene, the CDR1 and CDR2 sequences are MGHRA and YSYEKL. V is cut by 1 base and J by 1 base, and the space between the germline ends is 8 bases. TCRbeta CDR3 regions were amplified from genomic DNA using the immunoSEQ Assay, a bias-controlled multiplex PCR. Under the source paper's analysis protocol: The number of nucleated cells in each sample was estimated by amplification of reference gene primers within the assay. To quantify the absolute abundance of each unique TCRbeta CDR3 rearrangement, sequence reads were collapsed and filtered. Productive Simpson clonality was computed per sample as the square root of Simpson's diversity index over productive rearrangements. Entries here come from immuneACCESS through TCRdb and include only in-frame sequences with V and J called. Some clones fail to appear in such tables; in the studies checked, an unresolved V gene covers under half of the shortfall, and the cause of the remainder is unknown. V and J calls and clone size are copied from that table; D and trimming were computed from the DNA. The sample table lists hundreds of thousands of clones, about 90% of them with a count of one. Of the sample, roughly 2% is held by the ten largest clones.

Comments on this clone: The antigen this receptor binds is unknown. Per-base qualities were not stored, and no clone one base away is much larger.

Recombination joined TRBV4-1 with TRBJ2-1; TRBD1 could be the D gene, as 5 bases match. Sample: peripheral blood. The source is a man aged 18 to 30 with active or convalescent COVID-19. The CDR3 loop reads CASSQGGRSYNEQFF. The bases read TGCGCCAGCAGCCAAGGGGGCAGGTCCTACAATGAGCAGTTCTTC.